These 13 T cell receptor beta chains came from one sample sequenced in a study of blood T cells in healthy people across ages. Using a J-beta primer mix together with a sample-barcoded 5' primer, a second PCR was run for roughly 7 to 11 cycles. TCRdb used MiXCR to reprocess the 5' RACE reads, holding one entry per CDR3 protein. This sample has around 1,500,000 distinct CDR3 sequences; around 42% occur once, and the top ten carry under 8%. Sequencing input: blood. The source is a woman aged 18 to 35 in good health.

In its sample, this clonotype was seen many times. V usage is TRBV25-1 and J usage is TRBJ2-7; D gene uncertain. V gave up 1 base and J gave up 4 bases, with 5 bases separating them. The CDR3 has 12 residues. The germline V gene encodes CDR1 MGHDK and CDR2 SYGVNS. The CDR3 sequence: CASSELGYEQYF. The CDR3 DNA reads TGTGCCAGCAGTGAATTGGGGTACGAGCAGTACTTC.

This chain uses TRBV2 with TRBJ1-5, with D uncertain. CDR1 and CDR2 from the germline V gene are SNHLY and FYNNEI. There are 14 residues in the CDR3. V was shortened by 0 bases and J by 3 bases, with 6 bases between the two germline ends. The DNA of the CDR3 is TGTGCCAGCAGTGAAGCGGGGATCAATCAGCCCCAGCATTTT. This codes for CASSEAGINQPQHF.

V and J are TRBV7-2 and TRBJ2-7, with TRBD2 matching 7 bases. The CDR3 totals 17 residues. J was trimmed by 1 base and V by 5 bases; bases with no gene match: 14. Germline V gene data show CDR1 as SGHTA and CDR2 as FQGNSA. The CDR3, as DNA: TGTGCCAGCAGCCGCTCTCGGGGCGGGAGCCCGTCCTACGAGCAGTACTTC. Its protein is CASSRSRGGSPSYEQYF.

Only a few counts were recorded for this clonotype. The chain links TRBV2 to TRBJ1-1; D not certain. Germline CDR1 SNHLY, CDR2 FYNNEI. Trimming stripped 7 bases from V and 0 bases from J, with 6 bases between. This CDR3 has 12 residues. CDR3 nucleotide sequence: TGTGCCAGCACCCCGTTGAACACTGAAGCTTTCTTT. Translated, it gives CASTPLNTEAFF.

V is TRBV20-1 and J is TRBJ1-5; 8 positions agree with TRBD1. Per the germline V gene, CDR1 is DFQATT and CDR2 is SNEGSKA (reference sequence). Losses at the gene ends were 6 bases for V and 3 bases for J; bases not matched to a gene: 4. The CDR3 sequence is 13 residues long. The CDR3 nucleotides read TGCAGTGCACAGGGGGTAACCAATCAGCCCCAGCATTTT. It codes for CSAQGVTNQPQHF.

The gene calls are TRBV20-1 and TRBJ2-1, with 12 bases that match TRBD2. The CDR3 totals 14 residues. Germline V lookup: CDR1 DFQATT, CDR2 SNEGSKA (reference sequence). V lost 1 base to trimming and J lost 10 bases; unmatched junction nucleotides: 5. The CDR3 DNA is TGCAGTGCTAGAGGGACTAGCGGGAAGAGGGAGCAGTTCTTC. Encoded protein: CSARGTSGKREQFF.

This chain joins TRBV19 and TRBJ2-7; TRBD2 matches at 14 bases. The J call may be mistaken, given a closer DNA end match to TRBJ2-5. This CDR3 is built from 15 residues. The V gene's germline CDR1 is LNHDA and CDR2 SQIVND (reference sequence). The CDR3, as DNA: TGTGCCAGTAGCCCGGGACTAGCGGGGGAAAAGACCCAGTACTTC. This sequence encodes CASSPGLAGEKTQYF.

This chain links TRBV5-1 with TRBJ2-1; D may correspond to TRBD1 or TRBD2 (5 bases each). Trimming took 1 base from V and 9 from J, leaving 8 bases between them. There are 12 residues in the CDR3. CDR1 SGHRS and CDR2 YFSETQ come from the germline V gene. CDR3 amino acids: CASSLMGVEQFF. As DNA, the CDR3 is TGCGCCAGCAGCTTGATGGGGGTTGAGCAGTTCTTC.

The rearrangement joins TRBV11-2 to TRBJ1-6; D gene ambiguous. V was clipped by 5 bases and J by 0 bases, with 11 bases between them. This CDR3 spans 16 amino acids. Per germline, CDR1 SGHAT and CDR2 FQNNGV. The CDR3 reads CASSPGPSSYNSPLHF. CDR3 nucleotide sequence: TGTGCCAGCAGCCCTGGACCGAGCTCCTATAATTCACCCCTCCACTTT. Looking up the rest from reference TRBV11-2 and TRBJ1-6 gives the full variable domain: EAGVAQSPRYKIIEKRQSVAFWCNPISGHATLYWYQQILGQGPKLLIQFQNNGVVDDSQLPKDRFSAERLKGVDSTLKIQPAKLEDSAVYLCASSPGPSSYNSPLHFGNGTRLTVT.

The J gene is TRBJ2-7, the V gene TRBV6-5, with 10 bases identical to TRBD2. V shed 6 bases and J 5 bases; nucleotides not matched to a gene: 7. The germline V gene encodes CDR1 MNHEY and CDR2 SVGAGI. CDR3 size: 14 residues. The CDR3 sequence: CASRPLAGGHEQYF. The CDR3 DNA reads TGTGCCAGCAGGCCTTTAGCGGGAGGCCACGAGCAGTACTTC.

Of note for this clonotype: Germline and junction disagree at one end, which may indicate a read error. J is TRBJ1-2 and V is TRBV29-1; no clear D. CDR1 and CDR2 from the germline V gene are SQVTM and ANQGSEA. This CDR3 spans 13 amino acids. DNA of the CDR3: TGCAGCGTTCTCGAGGAGACAACATATGGTTACACCTTC. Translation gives CSVLEETTYGYTF. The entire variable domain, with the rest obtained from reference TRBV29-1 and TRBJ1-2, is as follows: SAVISQKPSRDICQRGTSLTIQCQVDSQVTMMFWYRQQPGQSLTLIATANQGSEATYESGFVIDKFPISRPNLTFSTLTVSNMSPEDSSIYLCSVLEETTYGYTFGSGTRLTVV.

CDR3 sequence (DNA): TGTGCCAGCAGTTACTCGGGTGGGAAAGCAGATACGCAGTATTTT. Translation: CASSYSGGKADTQYF. The chain links TRBV6-5 to TRBJ2-3, with D unresolved. V dropped 0 bases and J dropped 4 bases, with 11 bases sitting between them. The CDR3 is made up of 15 amino acids. Germline assignment: CDR1 MNHEY and CDR2 SVGAGI.

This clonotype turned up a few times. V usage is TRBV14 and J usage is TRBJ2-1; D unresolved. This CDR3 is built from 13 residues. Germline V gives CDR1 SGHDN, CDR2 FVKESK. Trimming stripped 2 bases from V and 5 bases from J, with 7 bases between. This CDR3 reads CASSQQLNNEQFF. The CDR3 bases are TGTGCCAGCAGCCAACAACTCAACAATGAGCAGTTCTTC.